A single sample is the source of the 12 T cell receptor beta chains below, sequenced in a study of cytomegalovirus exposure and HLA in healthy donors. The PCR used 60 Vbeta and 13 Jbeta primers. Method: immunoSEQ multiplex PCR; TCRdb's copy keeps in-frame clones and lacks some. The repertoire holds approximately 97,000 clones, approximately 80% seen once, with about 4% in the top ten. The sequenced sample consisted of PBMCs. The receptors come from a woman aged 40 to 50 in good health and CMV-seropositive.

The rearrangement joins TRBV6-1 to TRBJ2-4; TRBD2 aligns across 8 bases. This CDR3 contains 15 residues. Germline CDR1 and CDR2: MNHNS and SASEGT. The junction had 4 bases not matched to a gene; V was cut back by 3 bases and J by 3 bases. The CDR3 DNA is TGTGCCAGCAGTGATCGGGAGGGGATCAAAAACATTCAGTACTTC. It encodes CASSDREGIKNIQYF.

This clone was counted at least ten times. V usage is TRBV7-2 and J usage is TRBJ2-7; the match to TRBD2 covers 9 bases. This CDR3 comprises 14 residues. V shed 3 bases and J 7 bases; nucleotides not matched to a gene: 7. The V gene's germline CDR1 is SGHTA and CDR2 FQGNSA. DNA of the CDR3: TGTGCCAGCAGCTTTGGCGGGAGGGCCAGAGAGCAGTACTTC. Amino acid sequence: CASSFGGRAREQYF.

CDR3 nucleotides: TGTGCCAGCAGCGTAGCGGGCCAGCGGGATACAGATACGCAGTATTTT. This codes for CASSVAGQRDTDTQYF. The V gene is TRBV9, the J gene TRBJ2-3, with TRBD2 identical over 7 bases. The CDR3 is made up of 16 amino acids. The ends lost 0 bases at V and 3 bases at J; junction bases unmatched: 7. In germline, CDR1 is SGDLS, CDR2 YYNGEE.

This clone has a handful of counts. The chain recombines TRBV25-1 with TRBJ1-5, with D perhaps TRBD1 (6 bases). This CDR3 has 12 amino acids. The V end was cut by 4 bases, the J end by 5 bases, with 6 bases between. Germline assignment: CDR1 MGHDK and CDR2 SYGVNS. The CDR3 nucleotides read TGTGCCAGCAGTGCAGGGGATCAGCCCCAGCATTTT. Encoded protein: CASSAGDQPQHF. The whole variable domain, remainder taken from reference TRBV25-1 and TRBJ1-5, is EADIYQTPRYLVIGTGKKITLECSQTMGHDKMYWYQQDPGMELHLIHYSYGVNSTEKGDLSSESTVSRIRTEHFPLTLESARPSHTSQYLCASSAGDQPQHFGDGTRLSIL.

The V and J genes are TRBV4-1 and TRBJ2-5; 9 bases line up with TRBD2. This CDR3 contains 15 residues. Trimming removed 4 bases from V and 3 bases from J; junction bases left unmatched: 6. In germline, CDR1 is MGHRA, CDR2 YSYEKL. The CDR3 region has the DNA TGCGCCAGCAGCCGCATCCTAGCGGGAAAAGAGACCCAGTACTTC. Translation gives CASSRILAGKETQYF.

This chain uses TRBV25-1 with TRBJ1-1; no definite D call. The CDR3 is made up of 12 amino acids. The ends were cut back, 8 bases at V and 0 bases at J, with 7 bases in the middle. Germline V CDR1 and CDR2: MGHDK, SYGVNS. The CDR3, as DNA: TGTGCCAGCCGAAGCATGAACACTGAAGCTTTCTTT. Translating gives CASRSMNTEAFF.

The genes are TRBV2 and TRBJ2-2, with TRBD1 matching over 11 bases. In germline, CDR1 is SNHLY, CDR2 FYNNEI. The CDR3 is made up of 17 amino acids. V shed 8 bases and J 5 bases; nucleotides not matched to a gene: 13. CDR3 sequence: CASRSPSGTGGTGELFF. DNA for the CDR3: TGTGCCAGCCGCTCGCCCTCCGGGACAGGGGGAACCGGGGAGCTGTTTTTT.

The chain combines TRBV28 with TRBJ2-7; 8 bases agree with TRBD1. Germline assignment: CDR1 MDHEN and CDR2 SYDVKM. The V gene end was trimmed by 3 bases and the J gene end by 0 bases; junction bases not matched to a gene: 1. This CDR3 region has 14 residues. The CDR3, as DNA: TGTGCCAGCAGTTTTACAGGGGGCTCCTACGAGCAGTACTTC. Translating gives CASSFTGGSYEQYF. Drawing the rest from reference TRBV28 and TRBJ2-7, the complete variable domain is DVKVTQSSRYLVKRTGEKVFLECVQDMDHENMFWYRQDPGLGLRLIYFSYDVKMKEKGDIPEGYSVSREKKERFSLILESASTNQTSMYLCASSFTGGSYEQYFGPGTRLTVT.

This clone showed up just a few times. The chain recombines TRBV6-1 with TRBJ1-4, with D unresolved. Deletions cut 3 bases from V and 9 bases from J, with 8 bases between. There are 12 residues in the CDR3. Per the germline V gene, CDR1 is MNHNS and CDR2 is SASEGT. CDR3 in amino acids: CASSDSRKKLFF. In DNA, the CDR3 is TGTGCCAGCAGTGATTCGCGGAAAAAACTGTTTTTT.

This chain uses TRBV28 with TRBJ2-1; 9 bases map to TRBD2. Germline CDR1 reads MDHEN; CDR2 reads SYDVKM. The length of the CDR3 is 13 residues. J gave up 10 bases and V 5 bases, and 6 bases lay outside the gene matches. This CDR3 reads CASSPLAGREQFF. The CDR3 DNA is TGTGCCAGCAGTCCTCTAGCGGGACGGGAGCAGTTCTTC.

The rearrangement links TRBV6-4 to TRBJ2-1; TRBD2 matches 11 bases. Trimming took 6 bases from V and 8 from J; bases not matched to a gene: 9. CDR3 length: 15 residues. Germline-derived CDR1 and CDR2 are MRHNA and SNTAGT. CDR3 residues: CASSPLAGGADEQFF. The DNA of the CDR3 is TGTGCCAGCAGCCCCCTAGCGGGAGGAGCGGATGAGCAGTTCTTC.

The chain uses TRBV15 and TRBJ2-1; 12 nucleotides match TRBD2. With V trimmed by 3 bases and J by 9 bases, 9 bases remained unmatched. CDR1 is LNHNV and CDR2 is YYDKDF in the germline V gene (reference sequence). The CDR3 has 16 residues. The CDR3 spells CATSRELAGGMGEQFF. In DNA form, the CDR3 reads TGTGCCACCAGCAGGGAACTAGCGGGAGGAATGGGTGAGCAGTTCTTC.